A single sample gave rise to the 29 T cell receptor beta chains below, sequenced in a study of T cells in Graves' hyperthyroidism and ophthalmopathy. Regions amplified from RNA transcripts were the TCR beta CDR3 regions. RT-PCR in the first round (using the HTBI primer set) targeted the TCR CDR3. One entry per CDR3 protein, called by TCRdb with MiXCR from the multiplex PCR reads. Among about 640,000 distinct CDR3 sequences listed, under 25% were seen once. Sequences were obtained from blood. These receptors originate from a man aged 25-45 years with Graves' ophthalmopathy.

The V and J genes are TRBV28 and TRBJ2-7, with TRBD1 identical over 8 bases. J gave up 7 bases and V 3 bases, and 17 bases lay outside the gene matches. This CDR3 has 17 amino acids. CDR1 is MDHEN and CDR2 is SYDVKM in the germline V gene. The CDR3 DNA reads as TGTGCCAGCAGTTTGCGGGTCCCGCGACAGGGGCATGTAGAGCAGTACTTC. It yields the protein CASSLRVPRQGHVEQYF.

The chain uses TRBV6-2 or TRBV6-3 and TRBJ2-2, with 10 bases matching TRBD2. V was clipped by 3 bases and J by 5 bases; unmatched bases: 0. The CDR3 runs to 14 residues. Germline loops: CDR1 MNHEY, CDR2 SVGEGT. The CDR3 DNA is TGTGCCAGCAGTTATAGCGGGAGGACCGGGGAGCTGTTTTTT. It encodes CASSYSGRTGELFF.

This chain links TRBV7-8 with TRBJ2-2; possible D gene TRBD1, 7 bases. Trimming removed 5 bases from V and 6 bases from J, with 19 bases in between. The CDR3 length is 16 residues. Germline V CDR1 and CDR2: SGHVS, FQNEAQ. The CDR3 region has the DNA TGTGCCAGCAGCCAGGAGGGGGCCCTTATCTCCGGGGAGCTGTTTTTT. It yields the protein CASSQEGALISGELFF.

This chain joins TRBV7-2 and TRBJ1-5; 8 bases match TRBD1. With V trimmed by 6 bases and J by 7 bases, 11 bases remained unmatched. Germline CDR1 reads SGHTA; CDR2 reads FQGNSA. This CDR3 is 15 amino acids long. Here the CDR3 reads CASSSYTGGNQPQHF. CDR3 coding DNA: TGTGCCAGCAGTTCTTATACAGGGGGTAACCAGCCCCAGCATTTT.

This clonotype was found a few times. V gene TRBV4-2 combines with J gene TRBJ2-2, with D possibly being TRBD1 (6 bases). Trimming left V 1 base short and J 3 bases short, with 12 bases between. CDR3 length: 16 residues. The germline V gene encodes CDR1 LGHNA and CDR2 YNFKEQ. CDR3 protein: CASSQAPAGDTGELFF. The CDR3, as DNA: TGTGCCAGCAGCCAAGCTCCGGCAGGGGACACCGGGGAGCTGTTTTTT.

In this sample, this clonotype turned up a few times. The genes are TRBV7-9 and TRBJ1-1; D not resolved. Germline CDR1 SEHNR, CDR2 FQNEAQ (reference sequence). The V end lost 5 bases, the J end lost 1 base, and 11 bases lay between the germline ends. The CDR3 covers 14 residues. CDR3 sequence: CASSPSWGNTEAFF. CDR3 DNA sequence: TGTGCCAGCAGCCCAAGCTGGGGGAACACTGAAGCTTTCTTT.

This sequence joins TRBV5-8 and TRBJ1-2; D is unclear. The germline V and J ends were trimmed by 0 bases and 7 bases, with 7 bases remaining between them. This CDR3 has 12 amino acids. From germline, CDR1 is SGHTS and CDR2 YDEGEE. The CDR3 DNA follows: TGTGCCAGCAGCTTGGGTTTAGGTGGCTACACCTTC. Amino acids: CASSLGLGGYTF.

A few counts support this clonotype. The V and J genes are TRBV2 and TRBJ2-7; maybe TRBD1 (6 bases). Germline CDR1 reads SNHLY; CDR2 reads FYNNEI. V was pared by 5 bases and J by 4 bases, with 15 bases between. This CDR3 comprises 14 residues. CDR3 nucleotide sequence: TGTGCCAGCAGTCCTACAGGGAACCCGTACGAGCAGTACTTC. This sequence encodes CASSPTGNPYEQYF.

The rearrangement joins TRBV29-1 to TRBJ2-3; 10 bases align to TRBD1. The junction had 18 bases not matched to a gene; V was cut back by 2 bases and J by 1 base. Germline V gives CDR1 SQVTM, CDR2 ANQGSEA. This CDR3 region has 20 residues. The CDR3 DNA is TGCAGCGTTGAAATTGGTACGGGGGACAGGGGTCTGGACCGCACAGATACGCAGTATTTT. Translating it yields CSVEIGTGDRGLDRTDTQYF.

To note about this clonotype: This may be a read error, as it is one base from a much larger clone. The CDR3 does not end in the conserved phenylalanine or tryptophan, so this is likely a read error. V gene TRBV2 combines with J gene TRBJ1-5, with 7 positions matching TRBD1. V was clipped by 0 bases and J by 4 bases; unmatched bases: 3. Per germline, CDR1 SNHLY and CDR2 FYNNEI. This CDR3 is 15 amino acids long. This chain's CDR3 is CASSEAGTVNQPQHS. The CDR3 region has the DNA TGTGCCAGCAGTGAAGCGGGGACAGTGAATCAGCCCCAGCATTCT.

In this sample, this clonotype turned up a few times. The V call is TRBV24-1, the J call TRBJ2-1; TRBD1 is a possible D gene (5 bases). The V gene's germline CDR1 is KGHDR and CDR2 SFDVKD. The CDR3 is 12 amino acids. The V and J ends lost 3 bases and 12 bases respectively, with 11 bases between them. CDR3: CATSDRTLGQFF. CDR3 DNA sequence: TGTGCCACCAGTGATAGGACACTCGGGCAGTTCTTC.

The chain has TRBV20-1 and TRBJ2-7; TRBD2 matches 7 bases. Germline trimming cut 5 bases from V and 0 bases from J; bases unmatched to any gene: 10. CDR1 and CDR2 from the germline V gene are DFQATT and SNEGSKA (reference sequence). The CDR3 contains 15 residues. CDR3 nucleotides: TGCAGTGCTTTCACCATCGAGCGGGACTCCTACGAGCAGTACTTC. Its translation: CSAFTIERDSYEQYF.

As DNA, the CDR3 is TGCGCCAGCAGCCAAGCCCCGACTAGCGGGAGAAATAATGAGCAGTTCTTC. This codes for CASSQAPTSGRNNEQFF. This sequence joins TRBV4-1 and TRBJ2-1; TRBD2 matches 12 bases. The CDR3 extends over 17 amino acids. Germline V gene data show CDR1 as MGHRA and CDR2 as YSYEKL. V lost 1 base and J lost 7; bases outside the gene matches: 8.

This clonotype has a count of ten or more. The CDR3 here is CASSLALGYGYTF. CDR3 bases: TGTGCCAGCAGCTTAGCGCTTGGCTATGGCTACACCTTC. The chain is built from TRBV7-9 and TRBJ1-2; D is ambiguous. Germline-derived CDR1 and CDR2 are SEHNR and FQNEAQ (reference sequence). This CDR3 comprises 13 residues. Trimming removed 0 bases from V and 4 bases from J, with 6 bases in between.

This clonotype was picked up many times. The rearrangement joins TRBV13 to TRBJ1-2, with 12 nucleotides matching TRBD1. Germline V gene data show CDR1 as PRHDT and CDR2 as FYEKMQ (reference sequence). Trimming at V came to 4 bases and at J to 6 bases, leaving 12 bases not matched to a gene. The CDR3 is made up of 17 amino acids. The CDR3 coding sequence is TGTGCCAGCAGCTCCCTGACCGGGACAGGGGGCGCTCATGGCTACACCTTC. Amino acid sequence: CASSSLTGTGGAHGYTF.

This clonotype was seen a handful of times. The V and J genes are TRBV29-1 and TRBJ2-7, with 7 bases aligning to TRBD1. J gave up 0 bases and V 1 base, and 3 bases lay outside the gene matches. This CDR3 comprises 14 residues. Germline lookup yields CDR1 SQVTM and CDR2 ANQGSEA. The CDR3 is CSVEVRDSSYEQYF. CDR3 DNA sequence: TGCAGCGTTGAAGTTCGGGACAGCTCCTACGAGCAGTACTTC.

This chain uses TRBV28 with TRBJ1-4; D gene unclear. The CDR3 contains 17 residues. Trimming stripped 2 bases from V and 1 base from J, with 14 bases between. CDR1 is MDHEN and CDR2 is SYDVKM in the germline V gene. CDR3 bases: TGTGCCAGCAGTTTAGGTTCGGGGTTTGGAACTAATGAAAAACTGTTTTTT. Translated, it gives CASSLGSGFGTNEKLFF. The variable domain in full, with the rest retrieved from reference TRBV28 and TRBJ1-4, is DVKVTQSSRYLVKRTGEKVFLECVQDMDHENMFWYRQDPGLGLRLIYFSYDVKMKEKGDIPEGYSVSREKKERFSLILESASTNQTSMYLCASSLGSGFGTNEKLFFGSGTQLSVL.

The chain joins TRBV7-2 to TRBJ2-7; D is unresolved. Germline CDR1 and CDR2: SGHTA and FQGNSA. The CDR3 extends over 14 amino acids. V was clipped by 5 bases and J by 2 bases, with 13 bases between them. For the CDR3, the DNA is TGTGCCAGCAGCCAGGTCTATGGGGCCTACGAGCAGTACTTC. This translates into CASSQVYGAYEQYF.

This clonotype was detected a few times. The genes are TRBV29-1 and TRBJ2-1; the match to TRBD1 covers 7 bases. The germline CDR1 and CDR2 sequences are SQVTM and ANQGSEA. This CDR3 has 13 amino acids. Germline trimming cut 4 bases from V and 4 bases from J; bases unmatched to any gene: 4. CDR3 DNA: TGCAGCGTTGGGGACAGCCTTTACAATGAGCAGTTCTTC. It translates to CSVGDSLYNEQFF.

In the case of this clonotype: One end of the junction varies from germline; a read error may be responsible. The rearrangement links TRBV11-2 to TRBJ1-1, with 9 positions matching TRBD1. Germline loops: CDR1 SGHAT, CDR2 FQNNGV. This CDR3 region has 18 residues. DNA of the CDR3: TGCGCCAGCAGCTTGGCCCCCGGGACAGGGTCGTCAGATGTTGAAGCTTTCTTT. This gives the protein CASSLAPGTGSSDVEAFF.

This clonotype was counted a few times. The chain carries TRBV14 and TRBJ1-1, with unresolved D. The CDR3 has 13 residues. The V gene's germline CDR1 is SGHDN and CDR2 FVKESK. The V end was cut by 4 bases, the J end by 5 bases, with 11 bases between. CDR3 residues: CASSPSFGTEAFF. CDR3 coding DNA: TGTGCCAGCAGCCCCTCTTTTGGTACTGAAGCTTTCTTT.

In its sample, this clonotype was seen a few times. The chain carries TRBV9 and TRBJ1-2, with 7 bases fitting TRBD1. V was clipped by 2 bases and J by 4 bases; unmatched bases: 11. Per the germline V gene, CDR1 is SGDLS and CDR2 is YYNGEE. The CDR3 is 16 residues long. CDR3 in DNA: TGTGCCAGCAGCGTTGGGGACAGCCCTTTCGTCTATGGCTACACCTTC. This encodes CASSVGDSPFVYGYTF.

The V gene is TRBV29-1, the J gene TRBJ2-1; D might be TRBD2 (5 bases). Looked up from germline, CDR1 is SQVTM and CDR2 is ANQGSEA. Between the trimmed V and J ends, which lost 6 bases and 9 bases, there was a span of 18 bases. The CDR3 is made up of 13 amino acids. CDR3 protein: CSVPQAVVGEQFF. The DNA for the CDR3 is TGCAGCGTCCCCCAAGCGGTGGTGGGTGAGCAGTTCTTC.

This clonotype appeared many times. The chain couples TRBV6-1 to TRBJ1-1; 7 nucleotides line up with TRBD1. This CDR3 is built from 12 residues. CDR1 is MNHNS, CDR2 SASEGT, per germline. The trim removed 2 bases at V and 7 bases at J, leaving 1 base unmatched. The CDR3 bases are TGTGCCAGCAGTGAAAGACAGGGTGAAGCTTTCTTT. Translating it yields CASSERQGEAFF.

In this sample, this clonotype turned up once. A junction end diverges from the germline sequence, so it may reflect a read error. The rearrangement joins TRBV2 to TRBJ2-6; perhaps TRBD1 as D (5 bases). The CDR3 sequence is 16 residues long. CDR1 is SNHLY, CDR2 FYNNEI, per germline. CDR3 sequence: CASSGKQAGGAIVLTF. CDR3 DNA sequence: TGTGCCAGCAGTGGAAAACAGGCTGGTGGGGCCATCGTCCTGACTTTC.

This clonotype was recorded at least ten times. This rearrangement joins TRBV20-1 to TRBJ2-1; D possibly uses TRBD1 or TRBD2 (5 bases each). With 8 bases removed from V and 8 bases from J, the gap between germline ends came to 22 bases. The CDR3 loop spans 14 amino acids. The germline CDR1 and CDR2 sequences are DFQATT and SNEGSKA (reference sequence). This CDR3 reads CSTSVRDLVYEQFF. In nucleotides, the CDR3 is TGCAGTACAAGCGTTCGGGACCTCGTCTATGAGCAGTTCTTC.

CDR3 residues: CASSQGTYNQGELFF. DNA for the CDR3: TGCGCCAGCAGCCAAGGGACATACAACCAGGGGGAGCTGTTTTTT. The V call is TRBV4-3, the J call TRBJ2-2; D may be TRBD1 (5 bases). Germline loops: CDR1 LGHNA, CDR2 YSLEER. The CDR3 is 15 amino acids. V shed 1 base and J shed 8 bases, with 14 bases lying between them.

This clonotype was counted ten times or more. The chain is built from TRBV5-1 and TRBJ2-1; unclear D gene. With 0 bases removed from V and 4 bases from J, the gap between germline ends came to 8 bases. The CDR3 runs 14 residues. Germline V CDR1 and CDR2: SGHRS, YFSETQ. The CDR3 here is CASSLGSPYNEQFF. For the CDR3, the DNA is TGCGCCAGCAGCTTGGGTAGCCCTTACAATGAGCAGTTCTTC.

With respect to this clonotype: The junction does not match germline at one end; this may be a read error. This rearrangement joins TRBV6-5 to TRBJ1-1; the match to TRBD1 covers 8 bases. This CDR3 region has 16 residues. Germline assignment: CDR1 MNHEY and CDR2 SVGAGI. CDR3 bases: TGTGCCAGCAGTTCCGTAAACCGACAGGGGACCACTGAAGCTTCCTTT. The encoded protein is CASSSVNRQGTTEASF.